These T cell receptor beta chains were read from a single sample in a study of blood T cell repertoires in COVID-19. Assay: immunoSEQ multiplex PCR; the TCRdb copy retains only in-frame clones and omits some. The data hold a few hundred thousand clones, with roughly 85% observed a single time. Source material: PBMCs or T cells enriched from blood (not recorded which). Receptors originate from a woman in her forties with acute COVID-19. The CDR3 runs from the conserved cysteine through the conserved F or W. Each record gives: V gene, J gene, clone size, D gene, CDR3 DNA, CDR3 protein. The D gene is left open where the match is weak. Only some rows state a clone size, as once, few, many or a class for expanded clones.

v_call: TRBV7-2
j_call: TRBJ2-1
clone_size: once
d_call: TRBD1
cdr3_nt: TGTGCCAGCAGCTTCCGACGGATAAACAGGGGGGCCACCTACAATGAGCAGTTCTTC
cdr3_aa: CASSFRRINRGATYNEQFF

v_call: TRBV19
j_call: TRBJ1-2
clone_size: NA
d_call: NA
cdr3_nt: TGTGCCAGTTTCGGACCCAGGGCCCACAACTATGGCTACACCTTC
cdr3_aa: CASFGPRAHNYGYTF

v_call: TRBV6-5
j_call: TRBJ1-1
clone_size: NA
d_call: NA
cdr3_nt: TGTGCCAGCAGTCACGACAGACGGAACACTGAAGCTTTCTTT
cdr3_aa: CASSHDRRNTEAFF

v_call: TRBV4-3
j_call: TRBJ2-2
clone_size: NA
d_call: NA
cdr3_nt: TGCGCCAGCAGCCAAACTTACTCCACCGGGGAGCTGTTTTTT
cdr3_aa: CASSQTYSTGELFF

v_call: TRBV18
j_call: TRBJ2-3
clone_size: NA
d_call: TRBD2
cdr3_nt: TGTGCCAGCTCACGGTCCCATACTAGCGGGAATCCCCACACTACAGATACGCAGTATTTT
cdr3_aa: CASSRSHTSGNPHTTDTQYF

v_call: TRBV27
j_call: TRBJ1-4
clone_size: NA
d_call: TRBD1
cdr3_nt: TGTGCCAGCAGTTTCAGGACAGGGGTAGAAAAACTGTTTTTT
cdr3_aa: CASSFRTGVEKLFF

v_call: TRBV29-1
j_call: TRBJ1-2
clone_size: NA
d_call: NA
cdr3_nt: TGCAGCGTCTATTCAGGGAATGCCCTCATGGGCTACACCTTC
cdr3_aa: CSVYSGNALMGYTF

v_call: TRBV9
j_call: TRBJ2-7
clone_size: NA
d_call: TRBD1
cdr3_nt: TGTGCCAGCAGCGCCCGGGACAGGGTCGAGCAGTACTTC
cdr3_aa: CASSARDRVEQYF

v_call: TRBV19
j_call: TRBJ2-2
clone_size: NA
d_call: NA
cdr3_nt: TGTGCCAGTAGTATCGGGTGGCCAGGGGCGAACACCGGGGAGCTGTTTTTT
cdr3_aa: CASSIGWPGANTGELFF

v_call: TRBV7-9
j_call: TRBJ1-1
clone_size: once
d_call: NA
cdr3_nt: TGTGCCAGCAGCTTTTACCCTCAGGGGAACACTGAAGCTTTCTTT
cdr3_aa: CASSFYPQGNTEAFF

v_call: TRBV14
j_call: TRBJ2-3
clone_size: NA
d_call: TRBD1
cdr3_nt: TGTGCCAGCAGAAGGACAGGGGGCACAGATACGCAGTATTTT
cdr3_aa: CASRRTGGTDTQYF

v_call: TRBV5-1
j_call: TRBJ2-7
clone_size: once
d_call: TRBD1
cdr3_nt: TGCGCCAGCAGCTTGGGGCCGGGACAGAGATACGAGCAGTACTTC
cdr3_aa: CASSLGPGQRYEQYF

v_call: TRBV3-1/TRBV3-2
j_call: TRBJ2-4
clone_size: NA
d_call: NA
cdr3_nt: TGTGCCAGCACCCCCTCCGTAGCCAAAAACATTCAGTACTTC
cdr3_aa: CASTPSVAKNIQYF

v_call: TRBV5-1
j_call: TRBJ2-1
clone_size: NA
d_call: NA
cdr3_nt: TGCGCCAGCAGCTTGCGGCCGTTCTCCGGGGGAGGTTACGAGCAGTTCTTC
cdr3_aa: CASSLRPFSGGGYEQFF

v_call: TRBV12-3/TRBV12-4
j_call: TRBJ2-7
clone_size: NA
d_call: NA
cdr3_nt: TGTGCCAGCAGTTTACAGTCCTACGAGCAGTACTTC
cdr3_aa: CASSLQSYEQYF

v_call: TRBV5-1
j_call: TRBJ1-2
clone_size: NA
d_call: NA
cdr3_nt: TGCGCCAGCAGCTTTGGGGGGGATTATGGCTACACCTTC
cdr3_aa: CASSFGGDYGYTF

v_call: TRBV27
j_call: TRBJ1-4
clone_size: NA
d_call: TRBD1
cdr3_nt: TGTGCCAGCAGCCCAAATTGGACAGGGTTGCGTGAAAAACTGTTTTTT
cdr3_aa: CASSPNWTGLREKLFF

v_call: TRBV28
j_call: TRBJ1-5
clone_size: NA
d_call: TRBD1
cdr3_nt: TGTGCCAGCGGTCCGGCGGACAGGCAAAATCAGCCCCAGCATTTT
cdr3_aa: CASGPADRQNQPQHF

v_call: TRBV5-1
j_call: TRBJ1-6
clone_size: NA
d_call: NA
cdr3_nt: TGCGCCAGCAGCCTTGACCTAGATTCACCCCTCCACTTT
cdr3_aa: CASSLDLDSPLHF

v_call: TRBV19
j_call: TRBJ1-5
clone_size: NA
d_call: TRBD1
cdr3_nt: TGTGCCAGTAGGCCTAGGACAGGGTCTGGCAATCAGCCCCAGCATTTT
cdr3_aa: CASRPRTGSGNQPQHF

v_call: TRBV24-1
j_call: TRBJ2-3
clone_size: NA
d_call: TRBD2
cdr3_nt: TGTGCCACCAGTGATCGGACTAGCGGGAGAGATACGCAGTATTTT
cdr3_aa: CATSDRTSGRDTQYF

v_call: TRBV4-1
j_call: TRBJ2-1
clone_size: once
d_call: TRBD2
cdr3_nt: TGCGCCAGCAGCCAAATAGTAGGAGCGGGGGGGCCCTACAATGAGCAGTTCTTC
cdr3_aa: CASSQIVGAGGPYNEQFF

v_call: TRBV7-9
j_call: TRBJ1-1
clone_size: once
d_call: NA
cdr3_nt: TGTGCCAGCAGTTCCCAGGAGAACACTGAAGCTTTCTTT
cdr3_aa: CASSSQENTEAFF

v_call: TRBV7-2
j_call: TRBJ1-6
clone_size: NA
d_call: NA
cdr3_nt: TGTGCCAGCAGCTTCCGGGGGGACTCCTATAATTCACCCCTCCACTTT
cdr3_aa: CASSFRGDSYNSPLHF

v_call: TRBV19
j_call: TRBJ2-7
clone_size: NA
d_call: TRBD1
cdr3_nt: TGTGCCAGTAGCTTCCCAGGGGGACCCTACGAGCAGTACTTC
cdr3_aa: CASSFPGGPYEQYF

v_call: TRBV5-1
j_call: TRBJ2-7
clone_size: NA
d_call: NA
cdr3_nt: TGCGCCAGCAGCGGGGCACACTACGAGCAGTACTTC
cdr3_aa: CASSGAHYEQYF